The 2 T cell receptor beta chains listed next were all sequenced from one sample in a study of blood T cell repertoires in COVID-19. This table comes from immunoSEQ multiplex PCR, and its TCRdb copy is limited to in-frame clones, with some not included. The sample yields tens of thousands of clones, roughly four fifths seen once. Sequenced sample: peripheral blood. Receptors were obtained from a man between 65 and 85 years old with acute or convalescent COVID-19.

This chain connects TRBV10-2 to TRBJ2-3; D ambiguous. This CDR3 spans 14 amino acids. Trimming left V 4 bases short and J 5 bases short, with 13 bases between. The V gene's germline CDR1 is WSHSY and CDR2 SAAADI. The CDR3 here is CASSGRRVGDTQYF. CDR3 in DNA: TGCGCCAGCAGTGGACGGAGAGTGGGAGATACGCAGTATTTT.

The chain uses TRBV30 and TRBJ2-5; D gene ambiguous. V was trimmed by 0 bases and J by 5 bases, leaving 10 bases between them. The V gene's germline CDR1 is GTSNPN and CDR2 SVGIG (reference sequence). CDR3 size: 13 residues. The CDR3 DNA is TGTGCCTGGAGTGTACGGGTTGGGGAGACCCAGTACTTC. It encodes CAWSVRVGETQYF.